The entry that follows covers one TCR beta chain sequence. Its target is unknown. This entry belongs to a study of Ad26.COV2.S vaccination and SARS-CoV-2 variants. Notes on the study in general: It is possible that the TCR breadth and depth analyses underestimated the total T cell responses.

The assay was immunoSEQ multiplex PCR, and TCRdb's table has in-frame clones only and misses some. Among roughly 510,000 clones listed, around 88% were seen once. Treatment here: 19 received Ad26.COV2.S at low or high dose, single or two shots; about 5 received placebo; per-sample allocation not given. Sampling took place 63 days after the first vaccine or placebo injection. An Ad26 vector was used to express Wuhan-strain SARS-CoV-2 spike as the vaccine. V was shortened by 2 bases and J by 10 bases, with 12 bases between the two germline ends. From germline, CDR1 is SGHTA and CDR2 FQGNSA. The CDR3 consists of 14 residues.

The TCR sequence derives from a person aged 18 to 59 who received the Ad26.COV2.S COVID-19 vaccine or a placebo. The source was peripheral blood, collected in a trial of Ad26.COV2.S vaccine versus placebo. The chain joins TRBV7-2 to TRBJ1-6, with TRBD1 as a possible D gene (5 bases). The chain's CDR3 is CASSLWRGGSPLHF. The CDR3 DNA follows: TGTGCCAGCAGCTTATGGCGGGGCGGGTCACCCCTCCACTTT.